What follows are 5 T cell receptor beta chains derived from one specimen sequenced in a study of blood T cell repertoires in COVID-19. Only in-frame clones appear in the TCRdb table, and some are missing; sequencing was by immunoSEQ multiplex PCR. Found here are approximately 250,000 clones, around 83% of them singletons; the top ten hold 1.4%. Material for sequencing was peripheral blood. The source is a woman in her thirties or forties who had recovered from COVID-19.

The chain uses TRBV3-1 (or the pseudogene TRBV3-2) and TRBJ2-5; TRBD1 is a possible D gene (6 bases). Trimming pared 4 bases from V and 5 bases from J, leaving 14 bases between. Germline loops: CDR1 LGHDT, CDR2 YNNKEL (reference sequence). The CDR3 has 14 amino acids. The CDR3 DNA sequence: TGTGCCAGCAGCCGGGAACAGGGTTATGAGACCCAGTACTTC. Protein product: CASSREQGYETQYF.

The chain uses TRBV6-7 and TRBJ1-4; tentative D call: TRBD1 (6 bases). TRBV6-7 is placed among ORFs of uncertain function. Trimming shortened V by 7 bases and J by 7 bases, and 22 bases separated the two germline ends. The CDR3 consists of 16 residues. The CDR3 bases are TGTGCCAGCAAGACCCTTCAGGGGCGTGAGGTTGAAAAACTGTTTTTT. Amino acids: CASKTLQGREVEKLFF.

This chain links TRBV28 with TRBJ2-7; 7 nucleotides match TRBD2. The CDR3 runs to 13 residues. V dropped 7 bases and J dropped 4; count of bases not matched to a gene: 7. Germline V gene lookup returns CDR1 MDHEN and CDR2 SYDVKM. The CDR3 region has the DNA TGTGCCAGCATGGGGGGGAACCAATACGAGCAGTACTTC. Its protein is CASMGGNQYEQYF.

This clone has just one count. The J gene is TRBJ2-5, the V gene TRBV19; possibly TRBD1 for D (6 bases). The ends were cut back, 5 bases at V and 5 bases at J, with 18 bases in the middle. In germline, CDR1 is LNHDA, CDR2 SQIVND (reference sequence). The CDR3 consists of 15 residues. In DNA form, the CDR3 reads TGTGCCAGTAGTCCGAACCGGGACAACAAGGAGACCCAGTACTTC. This translates into CASSPNRDNKETQYF.

The V and J genes are TRBV6-1 and TRBJ2-5; D possibly corresponds to TRBD2 (6 bases). CDR1 and CDR2 (germline): MNHNS, SASEGT. Trimming removed 3 bases from V and 4 bases from J, with 15 bases in between. The CDR3 length is 15 residues. The CDR3, as DNA: TGTGCCAGCAGTGATTTGGCGGGGTCGGTAGAGACCCAGTACTTC. As protein: CASSDLAGSVETQYF.